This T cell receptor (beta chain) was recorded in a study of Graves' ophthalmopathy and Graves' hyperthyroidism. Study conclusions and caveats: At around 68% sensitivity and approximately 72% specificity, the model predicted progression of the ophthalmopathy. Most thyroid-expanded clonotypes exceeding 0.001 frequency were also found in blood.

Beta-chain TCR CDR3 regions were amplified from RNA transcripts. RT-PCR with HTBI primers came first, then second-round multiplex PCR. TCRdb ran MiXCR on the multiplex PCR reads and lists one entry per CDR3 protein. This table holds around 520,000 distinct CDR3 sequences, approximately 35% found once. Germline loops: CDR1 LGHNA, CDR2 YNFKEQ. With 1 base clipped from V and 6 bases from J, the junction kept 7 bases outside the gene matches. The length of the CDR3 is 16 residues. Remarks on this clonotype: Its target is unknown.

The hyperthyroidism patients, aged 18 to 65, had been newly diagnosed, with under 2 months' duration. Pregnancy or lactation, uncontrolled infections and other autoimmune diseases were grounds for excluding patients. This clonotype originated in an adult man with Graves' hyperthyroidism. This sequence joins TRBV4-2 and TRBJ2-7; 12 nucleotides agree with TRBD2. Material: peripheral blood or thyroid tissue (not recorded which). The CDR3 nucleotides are TGTGCCAGCAGCCAAGGGTCCCTAGCGGGAGGGGGCGAGCAGTACTTC. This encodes CASSQGSLAGGGEQYF.